Reported below is one T cell receptor (beta chain). This clonotype was counted many times. What antigen it recognizes has not been identified. The input lacks base qualities; no much larger clone sits a single base away. This record comes from a study of molecular identifiers for immune sequencing clone quantification (dated by TCRdb to the late 2010s). About the full investigation: For a replicate experiment, RNA from approximately 20,000 or 100,000 naive CD8 T cells was divided into five aliquots, of which four were sequenced. The study was a methods study using CD8 T cells to benchmark molecular-identifier clustering-based TCR repertoire sequencing (MIDCIRS) and TCR RNA copy counting.

The method behind the library was PCR. The listed sequencing device is Illumina HiSeq 4000. Bulk TCR libraries were prepared as previously described, using TCR primers listed in Table S5. The Qiagen AllPrep DNA/RNA kit was used to purify total RNA. Before analysis, reads from multiple sequencing runs of one library were combined. The paper's processing steps were these. Reads were retained only if an exact TCR constant sequence was present, and the retained reads were trimmed to 150 nt and grouped according to their 12-nt molecular barcodes. Within each barcode group, reads were sub-clustered at a 15% Levenshtein threshold, and quality-weighted consensus sequences were built per RNA molecule. Non-functional sequences were excluded, and lower-count sequences lying one edit away from another sequence were also excluded. Based on a fit of two negative binomial distributions, barcode sub-clusters having less than 20% of the maximum read count were discarded. TCRdb cleaned the public reads at Q25 with fastp, built clones with MiXCR and kept in-frame beta chains. Every distinct CDR3 protein forms one entry, paired with its most common genes and DNA. The V and J calls were not made by the authors but by TCRdb's processing. Recorded for this sample are over 600,000 distinct CDR3 sequences; approximately 20% of them occurred a single time. 0.7% to 1% of the sample is in the top ten clones.

Overall results and qualifications from the work: Modeling estimated 2.5 to 3.5 recovered TCR RNA copies per cell, compared with about ten by digital PCR, which implies about 30% capture efficiency. When barcode sub-clustering was left out, chimeric consensus sequences inflated TCR diversity, with chimeras reaching as high as 47%. In CMV-specific effector cells, clones with more than 20 RNA copies accounted for over 97% of molecules, whereas in naive cells such clones accounted for under 1%. The naive libraries included spiked-in Jurkat TCR RNA (roughly ten copies' worth), and this Jurkat TCR RNA is not part of the donor repertoire. Spiked-in Jurkat TCR RNA equivalent to a single cell was reported to be detectable even among 750,000 to 1,000,000 naive CD8 T cells. Identical TCR molecules sharing a barcode could cause highly expanded clone sizes to be underestimated.

Naive CD8 T cell libraries were made from about 21,000 to 970,000 sorted cells using 10%, 30% or 50% of purified RNA. Naive CD8 T cells, defined as CD8+CD4-CCR7+CD45RA+, were FACS-sorted into RLT Plus buffer on a BD FACSAria II. Roughly 10 TCR copies' worth of Jurkat RNA were spiked into roughly 17,000-1,100,000 naive CD8 T cell samples to test detection sensitivity. CD8 T cells were enriched with RosetteSep CD8+ T Cell Enrichment Cocktail and Ficoll-Paque, followed by ACK red cell lysis. The CDR3, from cysteine to phenylalanine, totals 12 residues. CDR3 DNA only is kept here, 36 bases in frame from base 1. V is pared back by 6 bases and J by 3 bases, with 8 bases lying between the germline termini. CDR1 and CDR2, per the germline V gene, are LGHNT and FRNRAP.

The rearranged chain carries TRBV12-5 and TRBJ1-1, with the D gene not confidently named. Sequencing used naive CD8+ T cells from blood, with Jurkat cell RNA spiked in. The cell subset or site label, as the study defines it: FACS-sorted CD8+CD4-CCR7+CD45RA+ naive T cells. The source is a human donor in good health. Some libraries in this study had Jurkat cell RNA spiked in. The DNA reads as follows: TGTGCTAGTGGATTGTTAGACACTGAAGCTTTCTTT. Its translation reads: CASGLLDTEAFF. This CDR3, with the reference TRBV12-5 and TRBJ1-1 proteins standing in past its ends, gives the full variable domain DARVTQTPRHKVTEMGQEVTMRCQPILGHNTVFWYRQTMMQGLELLAYFRNRAPLDDSGMPKDRFSAEMPDATLATLKIQPSEPRDSAVYFCASGLLDTEAFFGQGTRLTVV.